The clone carrying this TCR beta chain appeared a few times. One entry per CDR3 protein, called by TCRdb with MiXCR from the RT-PCR reads. The table records about 800,000 distinct CDR3 sequences, over 20% of them present only once. This sample was included in a study of response to subunit inactivated influenza vaccine. The clonotype comes from a man in his fifties or sixties who received an inactivated influenza vaccine. Sequencing was performed on PBMCs from blood, taken approximately 5 days after vaccination.

CDR3 in DNA: TGCGCCAGCAGGTATCTAACAGGGGGCCAAGAGACCCAGTACTTC. Translated: CASRYLTGGQETQYF. The chain is built from TRBV5-1 and TRBJ2-5, with 8 nucleotides matching TRBD1. Germline CDR1 is SGHRS and CDR2 is YFSETQ. V was pared by 5 bases and J by 1 base, with 7 bases of the junction left unmatched. The CDR3 is 15 residues long.